Here is one T cell receptor beta chain with its context. The V end was cut by 6 bases, the J end by 4 bases, with 14 bases between. CDR1 is SGHTS, CDR2 YDEGEE, per germline. CDR3 length: 14 residues. These data originate in a study of blood T cell repertoires in COVID-19. Study overall: COVID-19 samples, acute and convalescent, were from the United States, Italy and Spain. From T cells, B-cell-depleted T cells, or PBMCs came the material, which was cDNA or gDNA.

Per the original methods: Estimation of nucleated cell counts was performed using reference gene primer amplification. The protocol was immunoSEQ multiplex PCR, while the TCRdb copy is restricted to in-frame clones and leaves out a portion. From that table come the V and J calls and clone size; the DNA was used to work out D and trimming. This table holds a few hundred thousand clones, more than 70% found once. The chain couples TRBV5-8 to TRBJ1-3; D possibly corresponds to TRBD1 (5 bases). The sample taken for sequencing was peripheral blood. The sequence came from a human donor in a cohort sampled during active COVID-19. Written as DNA, the CDR3 is TGTGCCAGCACCCTGGGGCAGTGGGGAAACACCATATATTTT. It specifies CASTLGQWGNTIYF.